Listed below are T cell receptor beta chains from one sample, sequenced in a study of blood T cell repertoires in COVID-19. Generated by immunoSEQ multiplex PCR, the TCRdb table keeps only in-frame clones and is missing some. The data contain over 100,000 clones, about 79% of them seen just once; the ten biggest clones take up around 3.9%. The sequencing input was peripheral blood. Receptor source: a woman of 80 years or more with acute or convalescent COVID-19. Both conserved end residues are part of each CDR3.

v_call	cdr3_length	cdr3_aa
TRBV19	13	CASRGQGNQPQHF
TRBV6-5	15	CASTEGQGRTYEQYF
TRBV5-8	17	CASSSDRQGARWTEAFF
TRBV30	14	CAWGEGQRNEKLFF
TRBV19	14	CASSRDPGGHEQYF
TRBV18	14	CASSPSRGLYEQYF
TRBV10-3	16	CAISTGNSRPNEKLFF
TRBV28	14	CASSSPGTGNGYTF
TRBV30	15	CAWDRTSGGYNEQFF
TRBV27	16	CASSLPGPLNTGELFF
TRBV4-2	16	CASSPQLDSTNEKLFF
TRBV28	14	CASSYPPEDTEAFF
TRBV9	14	CASSVDRNTDTQYF
TRBV7-2	18	CASSLVGGQGPISYGYTF
TRBV4-3	16	CASSQEFGGGANEQFF
TRBV19	16	CASSPRTASGANVLTF
TRBV6-1	15	CASSEVQGDNSPLHF
TRBV12-3/TRBV12-4	13	CASRLDRAEKLFF
TRBV27	15	CASSLSFQGGDGYTF
TRBV5-1	15	CASSSGGQGAYEQYF
TRBV19	17	CASSISGTGGLNSPLHF
TRBV5-4	14	CASRSGGAGNIQYF
TRBV2	14	CASSGEARGYGYTF
TRBV4-2	16	CASSQDHRQSGTEAFF
TRBV5-1	16	CASSQTGGGKGAEAFF
TRBV7-9	14	CASSLFQGQEQQYF
TRBV3-1/TRBV3-2	17	CASSHARLAGSTDTQYF
TRBV29-1	15	CSVLPAGGGTDTQYF
TRBV28	15	CASSPSGLMDSPLHF
TRBV18	14	CASSPGQGALGYTF
TRBV13	15	CASSWGTGVSTEAFF
TRBV6-2/TRBV6-3	20	CASSNPPSGRPTSGANVLTF
TRBV7-2	13	CASSLVREETQYF
TRBV4-3	14	CASSQDQVDYGYTF
TRBV29-1	15	CSVGTGTSSTDTQYF
TRBV27	14	CASSKGLDIYEQYF
TRBV19	15	CASRPPGRGNQPQHF
TRBV3-1/TRBV3-2	16	CASSQETSGVSYEQYF
TRBV5-6	12	CASSLDRDKQFF
TRBV5-5	15	CASSPVQGIRYEQYF
TRBV28	15	CASSFGTGSYNEQFF
TRBV4-2	12	CASSQDRSEQFF
TRBV11-2	18	CASSYSLALAGKPDTQYF
TRBV11-2	15	CASSRSGSSTDTQYF
TRBV30	13	CAWSPDRAGGYTF
TRBV5-5	14	CASSLNPGNSPLHF
TRBV21-1	18	CASSKRASGPLDHNEQFF
TRBV5-4	15	CASSLQGGAWSEQFF
TRBV7-3	15	CASSPTSRSTDTQYF
TRBV12-3/TRBV12-4	13	CASSLAQNYGYTF
TRBV28	15	CASSSTTGGRGKLFF
TRBV19	14	CASSIAQGNYGYTF
TRBV28	14	CASSFPGLMDGYTF
TRBV7-2	13	CASSLNEGSPLHF
TRBV11-2	13	CASSLTQNTEAFF
TRBV7-2	16	CASRPLAGGISDTQYF
TRBV21-1	17	CASSKGGSSGSKDTQYF